The entry that follows covers one T cell receptor beta chain sequence. The record originates from a study of blood T cell repertoires in COVID-19. For the study at large: T cells, B-cell-depleted T cells, or PBMCs provided the cDNA or gDNA that served as material.

The V gene's germline CDR1 is SGHRS and CDR2 YFSETQ. V lost 4 bases and J 0 bases, leaving 13 bases between the germline ends. There are 15 residues in the CDR3. TCRdb's copy holds only in-frame clones and misses some; the assay was immunoSEQ multiplex PCR. This table has more than 85,000 clones, roughly 80% appearing once. The rearrangement links TRBV5-1 to TRBJ1-1; the D gene is possibly TRBD1 (6 bases). The source material was peripheral blood. This clonotype was obtained from a woman aged 70 to 79 with acute or convalescent COVID-19. CDR3: CASSPLTGMNTEAFF. The CDR3 DNA reads TGCGCCAGCAGCCCACTGACAGGCATGAACACTGAAGCTTTCTTT.